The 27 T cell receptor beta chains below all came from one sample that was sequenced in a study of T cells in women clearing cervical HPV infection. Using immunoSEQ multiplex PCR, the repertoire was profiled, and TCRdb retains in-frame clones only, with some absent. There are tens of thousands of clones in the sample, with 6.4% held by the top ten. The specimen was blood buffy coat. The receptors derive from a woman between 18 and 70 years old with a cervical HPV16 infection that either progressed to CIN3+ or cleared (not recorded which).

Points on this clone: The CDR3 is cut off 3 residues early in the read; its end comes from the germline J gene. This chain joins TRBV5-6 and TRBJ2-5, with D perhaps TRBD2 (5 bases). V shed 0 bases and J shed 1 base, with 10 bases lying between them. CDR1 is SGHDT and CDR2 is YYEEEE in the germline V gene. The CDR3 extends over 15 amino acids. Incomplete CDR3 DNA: TGTGCCAGCAGCTTGGGTACGGGGATCCAAGAGACC. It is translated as CASSLGTGIQET. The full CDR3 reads CASSLGTGIQETQYF. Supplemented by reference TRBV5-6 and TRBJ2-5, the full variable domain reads DAGVTQSPTHLIKTRGQQVTLRCSPKSGHDTVSWYQQALGQGPQFIFQYYEEEERQRGNFPDRFSGHQFPNYSSELNVNALLLGDSALYLCASSLGTGIQETQYFGPGTRLLVL.

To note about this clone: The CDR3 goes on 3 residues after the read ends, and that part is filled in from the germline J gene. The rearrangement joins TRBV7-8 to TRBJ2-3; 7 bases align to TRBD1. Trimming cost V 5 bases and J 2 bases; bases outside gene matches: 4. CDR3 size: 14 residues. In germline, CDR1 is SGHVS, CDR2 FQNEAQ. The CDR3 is CASSDRAHTDTQYF. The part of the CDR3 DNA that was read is TGTGCCAGCAGCGACAGGGCCCACACAGATACG.

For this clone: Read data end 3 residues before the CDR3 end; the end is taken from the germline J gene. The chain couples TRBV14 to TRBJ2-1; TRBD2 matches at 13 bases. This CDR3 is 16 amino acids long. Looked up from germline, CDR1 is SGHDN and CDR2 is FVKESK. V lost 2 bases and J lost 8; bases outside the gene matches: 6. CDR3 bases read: TGTGCCAGCAGCCAATTTACTAGCGGGAGGGCCTATGAG. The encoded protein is CASSQFTSGRAYE. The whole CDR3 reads CASSQFTSGRAYEQFF.

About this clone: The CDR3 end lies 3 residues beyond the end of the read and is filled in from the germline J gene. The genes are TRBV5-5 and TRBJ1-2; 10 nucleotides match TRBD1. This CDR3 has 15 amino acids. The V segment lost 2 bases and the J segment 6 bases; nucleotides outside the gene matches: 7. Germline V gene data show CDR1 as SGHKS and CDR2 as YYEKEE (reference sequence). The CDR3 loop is CASSFTDRGGDGYTF. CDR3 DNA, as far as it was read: TGTGCCAGCAGCTTCACGGACAGGGGGGGGGATGGC.

Incomplete CDR3 DNA: TGTGCCAGCTCACCACCGGGCGGGAGTACAAGCGAC. Translating gives CASSPPGGSTSD. The full CDR3 reads CASSPPGGSTSDYTF. The V and J genes are TRBV18 and TRBJ1-2; D gene ambiguous. The read terminates 3 residues ahead of where the CDR3 ends, so the germline J gene completes it. This CDR3 spans 15 amino acids. Germline CDR1 and CDR2: KGHSH and LQKENI.

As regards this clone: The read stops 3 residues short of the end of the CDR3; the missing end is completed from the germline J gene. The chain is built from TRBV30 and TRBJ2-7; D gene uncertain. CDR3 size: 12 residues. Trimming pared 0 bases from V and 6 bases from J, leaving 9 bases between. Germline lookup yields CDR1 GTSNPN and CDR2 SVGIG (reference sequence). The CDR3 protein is CAWSVLESEQYF. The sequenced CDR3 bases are TGTGCCTGGAGTGTTCTAGAGTCCGAG.

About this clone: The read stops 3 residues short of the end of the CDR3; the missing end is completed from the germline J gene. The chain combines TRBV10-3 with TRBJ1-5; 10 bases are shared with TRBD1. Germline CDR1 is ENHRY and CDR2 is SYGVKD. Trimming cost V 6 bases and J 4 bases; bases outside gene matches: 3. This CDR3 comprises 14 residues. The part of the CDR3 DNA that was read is TGTGCCATCAGCACGGACAGGGGGAATCAGCCC. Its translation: CAISTDRGNQP. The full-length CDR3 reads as CAISTDRGNQPQHF.

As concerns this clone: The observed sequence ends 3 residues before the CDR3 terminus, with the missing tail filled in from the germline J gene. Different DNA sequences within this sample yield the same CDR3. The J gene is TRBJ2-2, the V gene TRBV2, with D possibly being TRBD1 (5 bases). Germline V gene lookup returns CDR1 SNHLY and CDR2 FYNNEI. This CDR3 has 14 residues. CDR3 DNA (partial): TGTGCCAGCAGTGACCAGGGAAGGAATTCACCG. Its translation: CASSDQGRNSP. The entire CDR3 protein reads CASSDQGRNSPLFF.

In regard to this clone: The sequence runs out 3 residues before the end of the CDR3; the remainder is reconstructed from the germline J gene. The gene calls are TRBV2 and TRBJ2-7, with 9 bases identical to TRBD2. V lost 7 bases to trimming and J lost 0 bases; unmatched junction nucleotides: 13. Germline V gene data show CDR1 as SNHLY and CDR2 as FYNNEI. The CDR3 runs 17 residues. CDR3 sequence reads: CASIMDLAGPSSYEQYF. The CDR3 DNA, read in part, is TGTGCCAGCATTATGGACCTAGCGGGGCCTAGCTCCTACGAG. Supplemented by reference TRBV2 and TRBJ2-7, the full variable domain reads EPEVTQTPSHQVTQMGQEVILRCVPISNHLYFYWYRQILGQKVEFLVSFYNNEISEKSEIFDDQFSVERPDGSNFTLKIRSTKLEDSAMYFCASIMDLAGPSSYEQYFGPGTRLTVT.

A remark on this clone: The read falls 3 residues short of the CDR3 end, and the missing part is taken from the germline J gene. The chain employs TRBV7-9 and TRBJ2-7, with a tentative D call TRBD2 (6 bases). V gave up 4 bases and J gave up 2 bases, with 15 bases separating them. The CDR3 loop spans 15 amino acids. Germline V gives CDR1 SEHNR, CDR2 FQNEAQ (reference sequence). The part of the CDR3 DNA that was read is TGTGCCAGCAGCTCCGGGGACTCCGTTACCTACGAG. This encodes CASSSGDSVTYE. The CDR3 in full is CASSSGDSVTYEQYF.

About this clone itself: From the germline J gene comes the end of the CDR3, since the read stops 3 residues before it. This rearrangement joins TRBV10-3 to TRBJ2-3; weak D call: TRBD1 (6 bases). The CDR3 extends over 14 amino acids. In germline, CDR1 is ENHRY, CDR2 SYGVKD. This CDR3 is CAITEDSSEETQYF. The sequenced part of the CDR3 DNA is TGTGCCATCACCGAGGACAGCTCAGAAGAGACG.

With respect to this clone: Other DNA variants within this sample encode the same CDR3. CDR3 region: CASSPPLLYNEQFF. The CDR3 bases that were read are TGTGCCAGCTCCCCCCCCTTGTTATACAATGAG. J is TRBJ2-1 and V is TRBV18; unclear D gene. The read finishes 3 residues shy of the CDR3 end, and the germline J gene is used to complete it. V lost 6 bases and J lost 4, with 13 bases in between. CDR1 KGHSH and CDR2 LQKENI come from the germline V gene. CDR3 length equals 14 residues.

Partial CDR3 DNA: TGCGCCAGCAGCGGGGCGGCAGGGTATAATGAAAAA. Its translation: CASSGAAGYNEK. The full CDR3 is CASSGAAGYNEKLFF. The V and J genes are TRBV5-1 and TRBJ1-4; D may be TRBD1 (5 bases). Coverage ceases 3 residues before the CDR3 finishes, and the germline J gene fills in the end. V was shortened by 4 bases and J by 4 bases, with 14 bases between the two germline ends. The CDR3 is 15 residues long. The germline CDR1 and CDR2 sequences are SGHRS and YFSETQ.

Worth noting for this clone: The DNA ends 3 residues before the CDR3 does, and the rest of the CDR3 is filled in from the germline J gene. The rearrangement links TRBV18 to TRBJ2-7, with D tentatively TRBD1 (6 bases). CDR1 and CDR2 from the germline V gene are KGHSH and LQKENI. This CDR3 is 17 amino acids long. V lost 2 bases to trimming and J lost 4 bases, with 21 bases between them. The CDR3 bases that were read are TGTGCCAGCTCACCAATGACGACAGGACCCAATGTGTACGAG. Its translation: CASSPMTTGPNVYE. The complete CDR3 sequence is CASSPMTTGPNVYEQYF.

The CDR3 reads CASSGQGAELCQPQHF. CDR3 bases read: TGCGCCAGCAGTGGACAGGGGGCAGAATTGTGTCAGCCC. The V gene is TRBV10-1, the J gene TRBJ1-5, with 10 nucleotides matching TRBD1. The read gets to within 3 residues of the CDR3 end, and the germline J gene fills in the rest. CDR3 length: 16 amino acids. The V segment lost 4 bases and the J segment 6 bases; nucleotides outside the gene matches: 9. Germline-derived CDR1 and CDR2 are WNHNN and SYGVQD (reference sequence).

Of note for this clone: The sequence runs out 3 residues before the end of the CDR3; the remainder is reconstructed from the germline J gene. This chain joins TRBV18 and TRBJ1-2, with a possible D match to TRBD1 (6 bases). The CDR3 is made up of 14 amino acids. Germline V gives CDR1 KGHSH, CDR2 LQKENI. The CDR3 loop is CASSEILQGSDYTF. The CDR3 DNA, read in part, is TGTGCCAGCTCAGAAATCCTCCAGGGGAGCGAC.

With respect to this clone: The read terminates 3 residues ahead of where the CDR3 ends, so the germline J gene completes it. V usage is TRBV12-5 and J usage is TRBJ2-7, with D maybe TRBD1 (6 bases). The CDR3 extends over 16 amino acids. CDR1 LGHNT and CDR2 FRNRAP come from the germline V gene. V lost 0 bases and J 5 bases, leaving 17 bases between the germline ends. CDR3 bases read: TGTGCTAGTGGTTTGGTACTGGGACAAAGCCTAGACGAG. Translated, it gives CASGLVLGQSLDE. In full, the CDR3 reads CASGLVLGQSLDEQYF.

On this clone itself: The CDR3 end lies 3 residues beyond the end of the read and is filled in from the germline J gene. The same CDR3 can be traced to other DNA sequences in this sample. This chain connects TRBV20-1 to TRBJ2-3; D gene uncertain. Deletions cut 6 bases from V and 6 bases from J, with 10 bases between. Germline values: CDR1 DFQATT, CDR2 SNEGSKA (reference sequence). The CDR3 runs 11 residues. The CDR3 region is CSARQGDTQYF. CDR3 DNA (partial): TGCAGTGCCCGTCAAGGGGATACG.

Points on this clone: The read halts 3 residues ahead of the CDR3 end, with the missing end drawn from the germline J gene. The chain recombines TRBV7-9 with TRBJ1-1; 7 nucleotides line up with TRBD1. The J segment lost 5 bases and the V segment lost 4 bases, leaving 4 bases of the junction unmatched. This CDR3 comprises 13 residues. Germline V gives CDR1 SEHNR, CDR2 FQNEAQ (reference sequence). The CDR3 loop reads CASSYTGDTEAFF. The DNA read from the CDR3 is TGTGCCAGCAGCTATACAGGGGATACTGAA. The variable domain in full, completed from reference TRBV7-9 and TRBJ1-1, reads DTGVSQNPRHKITKRGQNVTFRCDPISEHNRLYWYRQTLGQGPEFLTYFQNEAQLEKSRLLSDRFSAERPKGSFSTLEIQRTEQGDSAMYLCASSYTGDTEAFFGQGTRLTVV.

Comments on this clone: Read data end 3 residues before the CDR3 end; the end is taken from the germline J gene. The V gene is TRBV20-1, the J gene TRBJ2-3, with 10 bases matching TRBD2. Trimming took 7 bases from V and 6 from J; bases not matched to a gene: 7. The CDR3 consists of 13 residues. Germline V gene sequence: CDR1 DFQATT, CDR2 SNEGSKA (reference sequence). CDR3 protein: CSVITSGEDTQYF. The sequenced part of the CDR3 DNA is TGCAGTGTAATAACTAGCGGGGAGGATACG.

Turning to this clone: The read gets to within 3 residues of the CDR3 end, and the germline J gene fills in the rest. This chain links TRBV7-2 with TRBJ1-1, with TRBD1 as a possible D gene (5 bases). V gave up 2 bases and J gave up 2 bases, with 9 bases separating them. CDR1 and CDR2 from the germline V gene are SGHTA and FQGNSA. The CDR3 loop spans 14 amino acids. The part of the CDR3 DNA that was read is TGTGCCAGCAGCTTAAGGGGCTCAAACACTGAA. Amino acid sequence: CASSLRGSNTE. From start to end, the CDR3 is CASSLRGSNTEAFF.

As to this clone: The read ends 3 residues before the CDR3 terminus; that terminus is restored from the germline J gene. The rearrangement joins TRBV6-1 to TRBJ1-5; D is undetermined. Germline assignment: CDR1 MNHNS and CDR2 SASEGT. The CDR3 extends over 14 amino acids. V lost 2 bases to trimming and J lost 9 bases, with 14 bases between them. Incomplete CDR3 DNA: TGTGCCAGCAGTGAATTGGGCGCCACCGGGCCC. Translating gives CASSELGATGP. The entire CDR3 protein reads CASSELGATGPQHF.

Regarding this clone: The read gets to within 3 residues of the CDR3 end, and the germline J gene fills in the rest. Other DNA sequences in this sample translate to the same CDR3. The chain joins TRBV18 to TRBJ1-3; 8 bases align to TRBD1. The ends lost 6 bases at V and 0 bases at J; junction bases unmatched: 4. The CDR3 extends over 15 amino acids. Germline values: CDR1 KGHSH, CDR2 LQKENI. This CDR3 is CASSSDRGSGNTIYF. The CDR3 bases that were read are TGTGCCAGCTCTAGCGACAGGGGCTCTGGAAACACC.

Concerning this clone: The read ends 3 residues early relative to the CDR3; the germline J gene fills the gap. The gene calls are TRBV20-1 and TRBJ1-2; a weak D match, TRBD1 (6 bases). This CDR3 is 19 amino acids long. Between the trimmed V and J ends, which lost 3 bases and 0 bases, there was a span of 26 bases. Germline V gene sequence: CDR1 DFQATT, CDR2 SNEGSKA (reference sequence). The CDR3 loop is CSASQPSRGREPSNYGYTF. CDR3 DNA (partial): TGCAGTGCTAGCCAACCCTCCAGGGGCAGAGAACCCTCTAACTATGGC.

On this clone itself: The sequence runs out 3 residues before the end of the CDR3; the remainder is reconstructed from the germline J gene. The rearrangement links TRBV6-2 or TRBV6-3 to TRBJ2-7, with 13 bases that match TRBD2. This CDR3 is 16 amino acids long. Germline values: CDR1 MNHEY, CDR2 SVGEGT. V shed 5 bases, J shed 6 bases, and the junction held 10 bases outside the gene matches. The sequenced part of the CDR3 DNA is TGTGCCAGCAGTCACGGGACTAGCGGGACTTCAGGCGAG. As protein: CASSHGTSGTSGE. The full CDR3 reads CASSHGTSGTSGEQYF.

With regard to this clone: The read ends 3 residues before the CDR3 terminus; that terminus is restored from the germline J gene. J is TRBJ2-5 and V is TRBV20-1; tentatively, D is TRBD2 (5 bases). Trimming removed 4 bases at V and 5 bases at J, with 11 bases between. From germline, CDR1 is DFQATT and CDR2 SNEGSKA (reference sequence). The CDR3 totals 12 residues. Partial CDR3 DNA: TGCAGTGCTATTCTAGCCACTGAGACC. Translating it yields CSAILATET. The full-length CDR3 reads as CSAILATETQYF.

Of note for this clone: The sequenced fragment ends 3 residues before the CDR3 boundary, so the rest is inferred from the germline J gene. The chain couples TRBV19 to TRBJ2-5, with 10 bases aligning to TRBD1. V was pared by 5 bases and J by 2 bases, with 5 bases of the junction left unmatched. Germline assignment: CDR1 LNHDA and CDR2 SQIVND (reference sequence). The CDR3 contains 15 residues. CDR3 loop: CASSLGQGIQETQYF. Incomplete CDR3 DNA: TGTGCCAGTAGTTTGGGACAGGGGATTCAAGAGACC.